The subject of this entry is one TCR beta chain. The antigen remains undetermined. The data were taken from a study of response to subunit inactivated influenza vaccine. Findings of the study overall: After each seasonal influenza vaccination, few new T cells are recruited, the authors suggested.

The CDR3 totals 15 residues. Germline CDR1 reads SGHKS; CDR2 reads YYEKEE (reference sequence). The V and J ends lost 2 bases and 7 bases, in that order; junction bases with no gene match: 9. Using its own MiXCR run on the RT-PCR reads, TCRdb lists one record per CDR3 protein. The sample comprises approximately 530,000 distinct CDR3 sequences, roughly 13% of which are singletons, and about an eighth rests with the top ten. Here the sequenced sample was PBMCs from blood, taken 40 to 50 days after vaccination. The clonotype originates from a middle-aged man who received an inactivated influenza vaccine. This sequence joins TRBV5-5 and TRBJ2-1; TRBD2 agrees at 7 bases. The CDR3 loop is CASSFSGGRSNEQFF. The CDR3 DNA reads as TGTGCCAGCAGCTTTTCAGGCGGGAGAAGTAATGAGCAGTTCTTC.